This TCR beta chain was found in a study of T cell responses to AZD1222 COVID-19 vaccine. Study-wide results and limits: Spike-spanning, vaccine-associated CD4 TCRs were dominant at 160-218 and 743-854.

A word on this clone: What it binds is not known.

Trimming removed 7 bases at V and 0 bases at J, with 16 bases between. CDR3 length: 17 residues. Germline CDR1 and CDR2: SGHAT and FQNNGV. Libraries were prepared by immunoSEQ multiplex PCR; TCRdb keeps only in-frame clonotypes and omits some of them. The repertoire holds nearly 200,000 clones, with 90% to 95% as singletons. Sequenced material: peripheral blood, taken 28 days after the second AZD1222 dose. The rearrangement joins TRBV11-2 to TRBJ2-6; possible D gene TRBD2, 6 bases. This receptor was taken from an adult who received the AZD1222 COVID-19 vaccine. The CDR3 sequence is CASIGGRYTSGANVLTF. The CDR3 DNA sequence: TGTGCCAGCATCGGAGGGCGCTATACCTCTGGGGCCAACGTCCTGACTTTC. The complete variable domain, with remaining parts taken from reference TRBV11-2 and TRBJ2-6, reads EAGVAQSPRYKIIEKRQSVAFWCNPISGHATLYWYQQILGQGPKLLIQFQNNGVVDDSQLPKDRFSAERLKGVDSTLKIQPAKLEDSAVYLCASIGGRYTSGANVLTFGAGSRLTVL.